This record looks at one T cell receptor (beta chain) sequence and its context. Study processing details: From reference gene primer amplification, estimates of nucleated cell counts were derived. Data came from immunoSEQ multiplex PCR; TCRdb stores just in-frame clones and leaves some out. The V and J calls and clone size were taken over from that table, and D and trimming were inferred from the DNA. The table includes about 210,000 clones, less than 90% detected once. This record comes from a study of blood T cell repertoires in COVID-19. Study as a whole: COVID-19 samples from acute and convalescent phases originated in the United States, Italy and Spain. PBMCs, B-cell-depleted T cells, or T cells were the source of the cDNA or gDNA that made up the material.

The CDR3 spans 16 residues. Per the germline V gene, CDR1 is LGHDT and CDR2 is YNNKEL (reference sequence). J gave up 2 bases and V 4 bases, and 7 bases lay outside the gene matches. This receptor was obtained from a man aged 70-80 years with acute or convalescent COVID-19. V is TRBV3-1 (or the pseudogene TRBV3-2) and J is TRBJ2-7, with 11 positions matching TRBD2. The material sequenced was peripheral blood. CDR3 loop: CASSPVGSGRAYEQYF. The CDR3, as DNA: TGTGCCAGCAGCCCCGTCGGTAGCGGGAGGGCCTACGAGCAGTACTTC.